One and the same sample provided the 15 T cell receptor beta chains below, sequenced in a study of CD8 T cells in ankylosing spondylitis. TCRdb processed the 5' RACE reads anew with MiXCR; each CDR3 protein has one entry. This sample has 250,000 to 300,000 distinct CDR3 sequences; around 20% occur once, and the top ten carry less than 9%. Sequenced material: blood, either unsorted or a sorted T cell fraction (not recorded which). These receptors were collected from a male donor with ankylosing spondylitis or in good health (not recorded which).

The rearrangement links TRBV28 to TRBJ2-7, with D possibly being TRBD1 (5 bases). Germline values: CDR1 MDHEN, CDR2 SYDVKM. V lost 3 bases and J lost 4, with 7 bases in between. The CDR3 loop spans 12 amino acids. As DNA, the CDR3 is TGTGCCAGCAGTTTCCAGGGTTACGAGCAGTACGTC. It specifies CASSFQGYEQYV.

In its sample, this clonotype was seen a few times. The chain recombines TRBV27 with TRBJ2-1, with TRBD2 matching over 9 bases. Germline V gene lookup returns CDR1 MNHEY and CDR2 SMNVEV (reference sequence). The CDR3 covers 17 residues. V lost 1 base, J lost 5 bases, and 9 bases stayed unmatched. The CDR3 loop reads CASSLWGGGAVDNEQFF. In DNA, the CDR3 is TGTGCCAGCAGTTTATGGGGCGGGGGGGCGGTGGACAATGAGCAGTTCTTC.

This clonotype was seen repeatedly, ten times or more. The chain carries TRBV10-3 and TRBJ2-7; D is undetermined. V gave up 0 bases and J gave up 4 bases, with 7 bases separating them. Germline V lookup: CDR1 ENHRY, CDR2 SYGVKD. This CDR3 region has 13 residues. This CDR3 reads CAISESIFYEQYV. The CDR3 region has the DNA TGTGCCATCAGTGAGTCAATCTTTTACGAGCAGTACGTC.

This clonotype was recorded a few times. V is TRBV12-3 or TRBV12-4 and J is TRBJ2-2; 9 bases map to TRBD1. The CDR3 is 15 residues long. With V trimmed by 4 bases and J by 6 bases, 6 bases remained unmatched. This CDR3 reads CASSSGTGWSGELFF. The CDR3 region has the DNA TGTGCCAGCAGTTCCGGGACAGGGTGGTCCGGGGAGCTGTTTTTT.

This clonotype was detected only a few times. V gene TRBV5-5 combines with J gene TRBJ1-3; TRBD1 matches at 11 bases. This CDR3 contains 16 residues. V lost 4 bases to trimming and J lost 0 bases; unmatched junction nucleotides: 3. CDR1 and CDR2 (germline): SGHKS, YYEKEE (reference sequence). CDR3 DNA sequence: TGTGCCAGCAGCCCAGGGACAGGGGGCTCTGGAAACACCATATATTTT. It specifies CASSPGTGGSGNTIYF.

The J gene is TRBJ2-5, the V gene TRBV12-3 or TRBV12-4; D tentatively reads TRBD1 or TRBD2 (7 bases each). The CDR3 totals 12 residues. The V end was cut by 7 bases, the J end by 5 bases, with 11 bases between. The CDR3 is CASTQGGETQYF. The CDR3 DNA follows: TGTGCCAGCACTCAGGGGGGGGAGACCCAGTACTTC.

This clonotype has more than one count but fewer than ten. This chain connects TRBV27 to TRBJ2-5; tentatively, D is TRBD1 (6 bases). The CDR3 has 13 residues. Trimming left V 5 bases short and J 3 bases short, with 10 bases between. Germline V CDR1 and CDR2: MNHEY, SMNVEV (reference sequence). The CDR3 DNA reads as TGTGCCAGCAGTCCCCAGGGGAAAGAGACCCAGTACTTC. This gives the protein CASSPQGKETQYF.

This rearrangement joins TRBV5-1 to TRBJ1-1; TRBD1 is a possible D gene (5 bases). The CDR3 sequence is 14 residues long. Germline V CDR1 and CDR2: SGHRS, YFSETQ. Trimming shortened V by 4 bases and J by 1 base, and 11 bases separated the two germline ends. CDR3 residues: CASSTKGRNTEAFF. The CDR3 nucleotides read TGCGCCAGCAGCACCAAGGGGCGGAACACTGAAGCTTTCTTT.

The chain combines TRBV5-1 with TRBJ2-5; TRBD2 is a possible D gene (5 bases). CDR1 and CDR2 (germline): SGHRS, YFSETQ. With 0 bases removed from V and 2 bases from J, the gap between germline ends came to 14 bases. The CDR3 is 16 amino acids. Here the CDR3 reads CASSLVGISLQETQYF. The CDR3 bases are TGCGCCAGCAGCTTGGTCGGGATTTCATTACAAGAGACCCAGTACTTC.

In its sample, this clonotype was seen a few times. The CDR3 coding sequence is TGTGCCAGCAGCCAAGGGGAGTGGGGGATGAACACTGAAGCTTTCTTT. It yields the protein CASSQGEWGMNTEAFF. The chain employs TRBV6-1 and TRBJ1-1; TRBD1 might be the D (5 bases). Germline V lookup: CDR1 MNHNS, CDR2 SASEGT. The CDR3 is 16 residues long. The germline V and J ends were trimmed by 6 bases and 0 bases, with 17 bases remaining between them.

This chain connects TRBV5-6 to TRBJ1-2; no definite D call. The CDR3 sequence is 14 residues long. Germline V lookup: CDR1 SGHDT, CDR2 YYEEEE. The V gene lost 7 bases and the J gene lost 3 bases, with 16 bases spanning the gap. CDR3 nucleotides: TGTGCCAGCCTACGTGGGAGGGTGGACTATGGCTACACCTTC. Residues: CASLRGRVDYGYTF.

The chain recombines TRBV7-2 with TRBJ2-7, with 9 bases lining up with TRBD2. This CDR3 has 17 amino acids. Per the germline V gene, CDR1 is SGHTA and CDR2 is FQGNSA. CDR3: CASSLALGLALSYQQYV. In DNA form, the CDR3 reads TGTGCCAGCAGCTTAGCCCTGGGACTAGCCCTCTCCTACCAGCAGTACGTC.

The J gene is TRBJ2-1, the V gene TRBV12-3 or TRBV12-4, with D uncertain. This CDR3 region has 13 residues. Trimming pared 5 bases from V and 9 bases from J, leaving 14 bases between. CDR3: CASSTLGRTEQFF. The CDR3 DNA sequence: TGTGCCAGCAGTACGCTAGGTCGTACTGAGCAGTTCTTC.

This clonotype has ten or more counts. CDR3 nucleotide sequence: TGTGCCAGCAGCTTAGAGGGGGCCCCGGGCACTGAAGCTTTCTTT. Its translation: CASSLEGAPGTEAFF. The chain combines TRBV7-6 with TRBJ1-1, with 7 bases aligning to TRBD1. Germline V CDR1 and CDR2: SGHVS, FNYEAQ. The CDR3 extends over 15 amino acids. The V segment lost 1 base and the J segment 4 bases; nucleotides outside the gene matches: 6.

This clonotype was recorded a few times. The rearrangement links TRBV3-1 to TRBJ2-1, with 11 bases identical to TRBD2. The CDR3 is 20 amino acids. In germline, CDR1 is LGHDT, CDR2 YNNKEL (reference sequence). V lost 3 bases, J lost 0 bases, and 13 bases stayed unmatched. The CDR3 region is CASSHPTGTSGLSSYNEQFF. The CDR3 coding sequence is TGTGCCAGCAGCCATCCCACCGGGACTAGCGGACTAAGCTCCTACAATGAGCAGTTCTTC.